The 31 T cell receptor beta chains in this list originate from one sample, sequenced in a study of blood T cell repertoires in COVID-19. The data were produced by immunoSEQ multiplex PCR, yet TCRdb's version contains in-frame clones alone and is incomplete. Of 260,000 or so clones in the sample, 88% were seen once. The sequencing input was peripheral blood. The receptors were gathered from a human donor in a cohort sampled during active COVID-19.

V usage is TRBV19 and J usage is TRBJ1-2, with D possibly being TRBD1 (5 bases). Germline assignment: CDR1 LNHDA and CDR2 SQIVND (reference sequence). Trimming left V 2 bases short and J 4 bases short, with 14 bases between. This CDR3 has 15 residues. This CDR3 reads CASSIRDSRLYGYTF. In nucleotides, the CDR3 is TGTGCCAGTAGTATAAGGGACTCCCGTCTCTATGGCTACACCTTC.

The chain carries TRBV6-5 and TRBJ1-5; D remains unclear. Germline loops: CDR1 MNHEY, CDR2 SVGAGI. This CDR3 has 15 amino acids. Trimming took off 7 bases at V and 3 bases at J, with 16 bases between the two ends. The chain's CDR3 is CASKPAFQDNQPQHF. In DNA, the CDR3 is TGTGCCAGCAAACCGGCCTTCCAGGACAATCAGCCCCAGCATTTT.

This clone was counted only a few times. In nucleotides, the CDR3 is TGTGCCAGTAGCGCCCAGGGGACCGAGCAGTACTTC. This codes for CASSAQGTEQYF. The J gene is TRBJ2-7, the V gene TRBV19; D is possibly TRBD1 (6 bases). The germline V gene encodes CDR1 LNHDA and CDR2 SQIVND (reference sequence). The CDR3 extends over 12 amino acids. Trimming shortened V by 6 bases and J by 6 bases, and 12 bases separated the two germline ends.

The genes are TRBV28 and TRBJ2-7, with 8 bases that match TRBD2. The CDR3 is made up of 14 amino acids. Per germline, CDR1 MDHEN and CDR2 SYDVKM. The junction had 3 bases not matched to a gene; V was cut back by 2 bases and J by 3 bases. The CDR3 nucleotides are TGTGCCAGCAGTTTAGGGCGGGAGGTCTACGAGCAGTACTTC. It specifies CASSLGREVYEQYF.

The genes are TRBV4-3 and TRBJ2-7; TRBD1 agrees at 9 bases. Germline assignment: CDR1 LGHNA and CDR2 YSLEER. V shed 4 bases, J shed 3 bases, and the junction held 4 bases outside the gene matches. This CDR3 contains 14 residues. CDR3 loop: CASSRGTGSYEQYF. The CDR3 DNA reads TGCGCCAGCAGCCGAGGGACAGGGAGCTACGAGCAGTACTTC.

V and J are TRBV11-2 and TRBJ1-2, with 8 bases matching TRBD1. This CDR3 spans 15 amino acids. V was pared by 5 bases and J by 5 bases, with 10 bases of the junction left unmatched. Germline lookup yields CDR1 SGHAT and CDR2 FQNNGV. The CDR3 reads CASSRSRTGTYGYTF. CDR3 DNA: TGTGCCAGCAGCCGAAGTAGGACAGGGACTTATGGCTACACCTTC.

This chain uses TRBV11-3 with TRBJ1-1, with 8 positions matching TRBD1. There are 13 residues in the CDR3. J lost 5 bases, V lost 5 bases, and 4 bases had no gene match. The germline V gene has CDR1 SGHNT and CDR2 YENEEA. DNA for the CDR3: TGTGCCAGCAGCCCGCAGGGGGCGACTGAAGCTTTCTTT. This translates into CASSPQGATEAFF. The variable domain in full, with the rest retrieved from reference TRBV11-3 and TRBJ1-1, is EAGVVQSPRYKIIEKKQPVAFWCNPISGHNTLYWYLQNLGQGPELLIRYENEEAVDDSQLPKDRFSAERLKGVDSTLKIQPAELGDSAVYLCASSPQGATEAFFGQGTRLTVV.

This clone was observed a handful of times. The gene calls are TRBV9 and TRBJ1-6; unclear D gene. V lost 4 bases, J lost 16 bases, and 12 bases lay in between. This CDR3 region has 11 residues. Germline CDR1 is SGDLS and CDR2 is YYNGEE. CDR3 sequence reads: CASSSGPSLHF. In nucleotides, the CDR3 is TGTGCCAGCAGCAGTGGCCCATCTCTCCACTTT. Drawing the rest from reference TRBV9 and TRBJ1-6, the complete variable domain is DSGVTQTPKHLITATGQRVTLRCSPRSGDLSVYWYQQSLDQGLQFLIQYYNGEERAKGNILERFSAQQFPDLHSELNLSSLELGDSALYFCASSSGPSLHFGNGTRLTVT.

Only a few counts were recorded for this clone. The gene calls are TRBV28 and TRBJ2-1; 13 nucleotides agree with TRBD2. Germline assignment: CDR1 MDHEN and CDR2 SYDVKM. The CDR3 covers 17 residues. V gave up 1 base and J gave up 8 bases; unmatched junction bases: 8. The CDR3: CASSLSWTSGSRDEQFF. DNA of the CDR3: TGTGCCAGCAGTTTATCATGGACTAGCGGGAGTAGGGATGAGCAGTTCTTC.

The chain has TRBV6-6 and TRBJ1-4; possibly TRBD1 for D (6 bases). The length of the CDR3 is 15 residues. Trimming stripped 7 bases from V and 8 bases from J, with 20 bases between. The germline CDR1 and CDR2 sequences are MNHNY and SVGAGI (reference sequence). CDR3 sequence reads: CASTLLGGAREKLFF. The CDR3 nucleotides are TGTGCCAGCACCCTTCTGGGGGGGGCGCGAGAAAAACTGTTTTTT.

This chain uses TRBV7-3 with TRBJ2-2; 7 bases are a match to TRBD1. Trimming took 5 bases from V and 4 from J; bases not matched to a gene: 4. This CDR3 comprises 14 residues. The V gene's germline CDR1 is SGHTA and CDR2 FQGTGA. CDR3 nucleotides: TGTGCCAGCAGCCAACAGGGGCCCACCGGGGAGCTGTTTTTT. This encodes CASSQQGPTGELFF.

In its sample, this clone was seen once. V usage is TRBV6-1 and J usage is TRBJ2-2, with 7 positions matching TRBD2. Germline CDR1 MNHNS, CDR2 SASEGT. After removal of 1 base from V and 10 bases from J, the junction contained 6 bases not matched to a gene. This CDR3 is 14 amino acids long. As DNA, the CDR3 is TGTGCCAGCAGTGAAGAGCGGGGATCAGAGGAGCTGTTTTTT. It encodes CASSEERGSEELFF.

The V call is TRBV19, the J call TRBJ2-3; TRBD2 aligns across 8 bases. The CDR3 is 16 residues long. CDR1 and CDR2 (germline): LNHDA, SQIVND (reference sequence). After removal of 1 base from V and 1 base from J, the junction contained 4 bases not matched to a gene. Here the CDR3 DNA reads TGTGCCAGTAGTATAGGGACACTAGCGGGCACAGATACGCAGTATTTT. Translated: CASSIGTLAGTDTQYF.

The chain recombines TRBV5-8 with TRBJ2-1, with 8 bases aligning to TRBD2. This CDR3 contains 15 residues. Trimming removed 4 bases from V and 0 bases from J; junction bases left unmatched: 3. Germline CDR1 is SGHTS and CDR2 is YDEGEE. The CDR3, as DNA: TGTGCCAGCAGCCCAACTAGCGGCTCCTACAATGAGCAGTTCTTC. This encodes CASSPTSGSYNEQFF.

DNA of the CDR3: TGTGCCAGCAGTACCATTGAGGGCCTACTGGCGGGGGGTTCCTACGAGCAGTACTTC. This sequence encodes CASSTIEGLLAGGSYEQYF. The chain recombines TRBV27 with TRBJ2-7; 8 bases match TRBD2. Germline V gives CDR1 MNHEY, CDR2 SMNVEV (reference sequence). Trimming took 5 bases from V and 1 from J; bases not matched to a gene: 19. The CDR3 totals 19 residues.

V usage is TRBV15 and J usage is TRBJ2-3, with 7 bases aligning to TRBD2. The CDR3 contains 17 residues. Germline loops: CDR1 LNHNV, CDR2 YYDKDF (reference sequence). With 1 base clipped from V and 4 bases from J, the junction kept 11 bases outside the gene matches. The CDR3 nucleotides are TGTGCCACCAGCAGAGGCCTTTTGGGGGAGGGTCCAGATACGCAGTATTTT. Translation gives CATSRGLLGEGPDTQYF.

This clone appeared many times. In DNA, the CDR3 is TGTGCCAGCAGCATAGGACTAGCGGGGGGCTCTAGGGAGCAGTACTTC. Translation: CASSIGLAGGSREQYF. The chain has TRBV5-4 and TRBJ2-7; TRBD2 matches at 14 bases. J gave up 7 bases and V 4 bases, and 10 bases lay outside the gene matches. The germline V gene has CDR1 SGHNT and CDR2 YYREEE (reference sequence). This CDR3 is built from 16 residues.

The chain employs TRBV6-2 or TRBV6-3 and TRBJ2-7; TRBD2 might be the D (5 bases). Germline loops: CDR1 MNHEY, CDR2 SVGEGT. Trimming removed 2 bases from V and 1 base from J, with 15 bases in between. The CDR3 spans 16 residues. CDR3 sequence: CASSYKGSWRSYEQYF. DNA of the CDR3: TGTGCCAGCAGTTACAAGGGCTCCTGGAGGTCCTACGAGCAGTACTTC.

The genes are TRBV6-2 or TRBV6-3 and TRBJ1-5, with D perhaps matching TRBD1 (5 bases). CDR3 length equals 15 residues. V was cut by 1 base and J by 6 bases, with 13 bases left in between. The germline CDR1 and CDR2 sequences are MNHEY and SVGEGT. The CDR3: CASSYWQGVGQPQHF. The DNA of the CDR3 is TGTGCCAGCAGTTACTGGCAGGGTGTCGGTCAGCCCCAGCATTTT.

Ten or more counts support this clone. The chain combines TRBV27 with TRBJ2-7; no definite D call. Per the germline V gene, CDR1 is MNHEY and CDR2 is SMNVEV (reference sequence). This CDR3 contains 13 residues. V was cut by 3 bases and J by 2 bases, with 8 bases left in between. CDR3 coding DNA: TGTGCCAGCAGTTTTGGCATAACCTACGAGCAGTACTTC. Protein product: CASSFGITYEQYF.

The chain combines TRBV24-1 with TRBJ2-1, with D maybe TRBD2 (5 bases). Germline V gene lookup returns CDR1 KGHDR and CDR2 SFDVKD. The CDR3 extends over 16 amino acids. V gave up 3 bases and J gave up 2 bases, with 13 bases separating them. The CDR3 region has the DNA TGTGCCACCAGTGATGAGAGCGGTGGTCCCTACAATGAGCAGTTCTTC. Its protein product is CATSDESGGPYNEQFF.

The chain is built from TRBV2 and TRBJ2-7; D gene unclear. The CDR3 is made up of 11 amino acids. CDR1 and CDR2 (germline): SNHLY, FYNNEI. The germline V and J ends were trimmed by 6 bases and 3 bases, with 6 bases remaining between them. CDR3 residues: CASSPFYEQYF. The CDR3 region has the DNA TGTGCCAGCAGCCCGTTCTACGAGCAGTACTTC.

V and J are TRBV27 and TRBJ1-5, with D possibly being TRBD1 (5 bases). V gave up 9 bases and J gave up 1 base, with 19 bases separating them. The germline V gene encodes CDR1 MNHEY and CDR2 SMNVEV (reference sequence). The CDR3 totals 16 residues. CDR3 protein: CASRGGGARSNQPQHF. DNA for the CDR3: TGTGCCAGTCGTGGGGGAGGGGCGAGAAGCAATCAGCCCCAGCATTTT.

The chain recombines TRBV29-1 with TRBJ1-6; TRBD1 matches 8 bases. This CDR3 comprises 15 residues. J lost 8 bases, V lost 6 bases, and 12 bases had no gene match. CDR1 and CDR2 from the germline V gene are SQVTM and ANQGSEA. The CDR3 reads CSVAMRGQGDSPLHF. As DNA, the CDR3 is TGCAGCGTAGCAATGAGAGGACAGGGTGATTCACCCCTCCACTTT.

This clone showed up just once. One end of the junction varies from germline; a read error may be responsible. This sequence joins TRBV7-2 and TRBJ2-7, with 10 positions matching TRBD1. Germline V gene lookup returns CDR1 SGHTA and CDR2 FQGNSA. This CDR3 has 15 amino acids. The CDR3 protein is CASTLRQGAGYEQYF. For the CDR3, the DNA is TGTGCCAGCACCTTAAGACAGGGGGCGGGTTACGAGCAGTACTTC. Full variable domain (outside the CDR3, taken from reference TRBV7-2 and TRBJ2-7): GAGVSQSPSNKVTEKGKDVELRCDPISGHTALYWYRQSLGQGLEFLIYFQGNSAPDKSGLPSDRFSAERTGGSVSTLTIQRTQQEDSAVYLCASTLRQGAGYEQYFGPGTRLTVT.

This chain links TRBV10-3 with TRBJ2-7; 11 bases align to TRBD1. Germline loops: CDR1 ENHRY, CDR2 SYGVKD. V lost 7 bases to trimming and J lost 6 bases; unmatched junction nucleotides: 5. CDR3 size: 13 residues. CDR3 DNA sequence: TGTGCCATCAACCGGGACAGGGGGGGCGAGCAGTACTTC. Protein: CAINRDRGGEQYF.

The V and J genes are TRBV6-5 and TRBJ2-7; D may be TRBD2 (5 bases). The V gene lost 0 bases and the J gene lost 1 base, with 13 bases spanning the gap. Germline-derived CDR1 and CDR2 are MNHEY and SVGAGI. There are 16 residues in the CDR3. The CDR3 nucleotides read TGTGCCAGCAGTTACTCCGCCGGGCGGGTGTCCTACGAGCAGTACTTC. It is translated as CASSYSAGRVSYEQYF.

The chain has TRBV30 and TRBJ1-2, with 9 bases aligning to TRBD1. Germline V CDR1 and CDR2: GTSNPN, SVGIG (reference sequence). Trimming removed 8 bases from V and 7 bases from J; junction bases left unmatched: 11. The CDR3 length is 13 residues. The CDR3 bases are TGTGCCGGCTGGGACAGGGTCTCGGGTGGCTACACCTTC. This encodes CAGWDRVSGGYTF.

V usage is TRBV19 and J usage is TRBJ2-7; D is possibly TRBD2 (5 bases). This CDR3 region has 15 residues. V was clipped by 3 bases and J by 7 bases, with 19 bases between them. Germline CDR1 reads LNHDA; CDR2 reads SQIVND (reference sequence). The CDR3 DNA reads TGTGCCAGTAGTATGCGGGCGACGGAAACCCGAGAGCAGTACTTC. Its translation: CASSMRATETREQYF.

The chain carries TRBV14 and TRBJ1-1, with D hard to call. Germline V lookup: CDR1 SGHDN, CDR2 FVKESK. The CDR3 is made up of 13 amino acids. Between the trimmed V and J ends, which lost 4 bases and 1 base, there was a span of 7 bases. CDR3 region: CASSLHPNTEAFF. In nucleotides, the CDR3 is TGTGCCAGCAGCCTTCATCCGAACACTGAAGCTTTCTTT.

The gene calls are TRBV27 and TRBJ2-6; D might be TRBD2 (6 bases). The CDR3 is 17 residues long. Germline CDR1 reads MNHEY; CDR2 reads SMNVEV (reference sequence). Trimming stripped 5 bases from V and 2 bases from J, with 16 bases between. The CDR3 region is CASSPQGLLTGANVLTF. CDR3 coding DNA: TGTGCCAGCAGTCCCCAGGGACTGCTCACTGGGGCCAACGTCCTGACTTTC.